This TCR beta chain stems from a study of chemoradiotherapy in HPV16-positive cancers. General study findings and limits: Non-HPV-specific T cells did not expand in tumors during treatment, whereas candidate HPV-specific clones and E7-related motifs did.

For this clone: Its matching antigen is unknown.

This CDR3 is 14 amino acids long. V gave up 5 bases and J gave up 4 bases, with 15 bases separating them. CDR1 is SGHNT and CDR2 is YYREEE in the germline V gene (reference sequence). Profiling relied on immunoSEQ multiplex PCR, and the TCRdb table lists in-frame clones only, not all of them. The sample consists of approximately 38,000 clones, about four fifths of them appearing once. The clonotype comes from a human donor with HPV-associated anogenital cancer. The rearrangement uses TRBV5-4 and TRBJ1-2, with a weak D call TRBD1 (5 bases). The sample in question was blood, obtained from a patient who underwent chemoradiotherapy. The CDR3 spells CASRSAQGFYGYTF. The CDR3 nucleotides are TGTGCCAGCAGAAGTGCCCAGGGTTTCTATGGCTACACCTTC.